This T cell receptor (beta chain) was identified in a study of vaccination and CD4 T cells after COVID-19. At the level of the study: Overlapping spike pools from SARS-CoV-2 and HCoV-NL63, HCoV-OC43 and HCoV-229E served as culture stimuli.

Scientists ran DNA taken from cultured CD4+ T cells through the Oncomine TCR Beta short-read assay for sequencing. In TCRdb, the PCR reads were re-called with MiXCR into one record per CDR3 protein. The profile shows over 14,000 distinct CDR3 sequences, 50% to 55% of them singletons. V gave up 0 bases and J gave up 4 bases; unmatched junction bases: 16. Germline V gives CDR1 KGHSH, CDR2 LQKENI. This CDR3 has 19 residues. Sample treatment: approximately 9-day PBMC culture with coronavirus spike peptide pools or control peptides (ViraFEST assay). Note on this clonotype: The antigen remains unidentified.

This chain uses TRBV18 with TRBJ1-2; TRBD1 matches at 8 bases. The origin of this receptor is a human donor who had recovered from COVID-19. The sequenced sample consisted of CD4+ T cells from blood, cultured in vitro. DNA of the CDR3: TGTGCCAGCTCACCACCGTTTCCTATCTCTCAGGGGGCAAGCTATGGCTACACCTTC. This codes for CASSPPFPISQGASYGYTF. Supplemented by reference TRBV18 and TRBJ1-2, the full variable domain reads NAGVMQNPRHLVRRRGQEARLRCSPMKGHSHVYWYRQLPEEGLKFMVYLQKENIIDESGMPKERFSAEFPKEGPSILRIQQVVRGDSAAYFCASSPPFPISQGASYGYTFGSGTRLTVV.